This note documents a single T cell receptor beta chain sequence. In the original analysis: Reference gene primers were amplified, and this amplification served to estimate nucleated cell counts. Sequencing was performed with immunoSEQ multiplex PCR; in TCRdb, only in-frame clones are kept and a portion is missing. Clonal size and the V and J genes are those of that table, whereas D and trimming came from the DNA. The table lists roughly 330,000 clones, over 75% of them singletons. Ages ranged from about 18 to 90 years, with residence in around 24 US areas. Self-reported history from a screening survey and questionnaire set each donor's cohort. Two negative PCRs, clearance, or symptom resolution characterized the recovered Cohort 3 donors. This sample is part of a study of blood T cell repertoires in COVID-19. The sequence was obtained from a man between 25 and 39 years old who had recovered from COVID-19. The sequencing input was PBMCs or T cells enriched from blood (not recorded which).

CDR3 residues: CASSLGGQLSNTQYF. The DNA of the CDR3 is TGTGCCAGCAGCTTAGGGGGACAGTTATCCAATACGCAGTATTTT. V gene TRBV7-6 combines with J gene TRBJ2-3, with 7 bases matching TRBD1. J was trimmed by 7 bases and V by 1 base; bases with no gene match: 8. Germline CDR1 and CDR2: SGHVS and FNYEAQ. This CDR3 has 15 residues.